The rows below give T cell receptor beta chains drawn from one sample of a study of blood T cell repertoires in COVID-19. Profiling relied on immunoSEQ multiplex PCR, and the TCRdb table lists in-frame clones only, not all of them. The sample lists fewer than 150,000 clones, around 80% occurring once. Sequenced: peripheral blood. The receptors stem from a human donor in a cohort sampled during active COVID-19. Each CDR3 is given with its conserved first and last residue. A D gene is named only where the DNA matches it firmly. Part of the rows lack a size; the others show once, few, many or a class for expanded clones.

>-|14|TRBJ2-7|once|TRBV3-1/TRBV3-2
TGTGCCAGCAGCCCATTACAGGGTTACTACGAGCAGTACTTC
CASSPLQGYYEQYF
>TRBD2|15|TRBJ2-5|-|TRBV3-1/TRBV3-2
TGTGCCAGCAGCACTAGCGGGGAGGGAAGGGAGACCCAGTACTTC
CASSTSGEGRETQYF
>-|15|TRBJ2-7|-|TRBV11-2
TGTGCCAGCAGCTTCGCCCGAACGGTCTCCTACGAGCAGTACTTC
CASSFARTVSYEQYF
>-|16|TRBJ1-2|-|TRBV4-1
TGCGCCAGCAGCCAAGCTAGGACAGCCTCAAACTATGGCTACACCTTC
CASSQARTASNYGYTF
>-|14|TRBJ1-1|-|TRBV5-1
TGCGCCAGCAGCTTGCAGGGAATGAACACTGAAGCTTTCTTT
CASSLQGMNTEAFF
>TRBD2|14|TRBJ2-5|-|TRBV6-2/TRBV6-3
TGTGCCAGCAGTTCCCCTAGCGGGGGAAAGACCCAGTACTTC
CASSSPSGGKTQYF
>-|15|TRBJ2-7|once|TRBV6-5
TGTGCCAGCAGTTACTCGAGGCTGCTCTTCTACGAGCAGTACTTC
CASSYSRLLFYEQYF
>-|13|TRBJ1-5|-|TRBV19
TGTGCCAGTAGTGTGTCGGGGTGGCAGCCCCAGCATTTT
CASSVSGWQPQHF
>-|14|TRBJ1-2|-|TRBV3-1/TRBV3-2
TGTGCCAGCAGCCCTTTGGGCCAGGGCAAGGGCTACACCTTC
CASSPLGQGKGYTF
>-|14|TRBJ1-5|-|TRBV3-1/TRBV3-2
TGTGCCAGCAGCCAAGAAGAAGGGGGAGAGCCCCAGCATTTT
CASSQEEGGEPQHF
>-|16|TRBJ1-4|-|TRBV6-5
TGTGCCAGCAGTTACATCGGCCAGACTAGGGGTGAAAAACTGTTTTTT
CASSYIGQTRGEKLFF
>TRBD1|17|TRBJ1-1|few|TRBV11-2
TGTGCCAGCACCGTACCTTGGACAGGGAGGTCGGGCACTGAAGCTTTCTTT
CASTVPWTGRSGTEAFF
>TRBD1|16|TRBJ2-7|-|TRBV11-2
TGTGCCAGAGCCCAAACTGGGCAGGGGGCCTCCTACGAGCAGTACTTC
CARAQTGQGASYEQYF
>-|14|TRBJ2-5|few|TRBV10-1
TGCGCCAGCAGTGAGTCCCACACCCAAGAGACCCAGTACTTC
CASSESHTQETQYF
>-|11|TRBJ1-1|-|TRBV28
TGTGCCAGCAAAGGGGGCACTGAAGCTTTCTTT
CASKGGTEAFF
>-|13|TRBJ1-1|-|TRBV28
TGTGCCAGCAGTTCTGGACCCTCGAGGGGGGCTTTCTTT
CASSSGPSRGAFF
>TRBD1|15|TRBJ2-1|-|TRBV19
TGTGCCAGTAGTATAGGGACAGGGAGGCTGAATGAGCAGTTCTTC
CASSIGTGRLNEQFF
>TRBD2|14|TRBJ2-5|-|TRBV7-7
TGTGCTAGCAGCTCCGGGGGGGCTCGGGAGACCCAGTACTTC
CASSSGGARETQYF
>TRBD1|14|TRBJ1-1|once|TRBV6-6
TGTGCCAGCGGGGACAGGGGCCGGGGTACTGAAGCTTTCTTT
CASGDRGRGTEAFF
>-|16|TRBJ2-2|-|TRBV4-2
TGTGCCAGCAGCCAAGTAGGGGCTTCGAGCACCGGGGAGCTGTTTTTT
CASSQVGASSTGELFF
>-|15|TRBJ2-2|few|TRBV28
TGTGCCAGCAGTTTTGTTGCAGGGAAGGCCGGGGAGCTGTTTTTT
CASSFVAGKAGELFF
>-|13|TRBJ1-1|-|TRBV20-1
TGCAGTGCTAGTTATCAGGGATCCCCAAAGCTTGACTTT
CSASYQGSPKLDF
>TRBD2|14|TRBJ2-7|-|TRBV15
TGTGCCACCAGCAGAGTAGCGGGGACTTACGAGCAGTACTTC
CATSRVAGTYEQYF
>-|14|TRBJ1-1|-|TRBV5-1
TGCGCCAGCAGCTCCCGAACAGTGAACACTGAAGCTTTCTTT
CASSSRTVNTEAFF
>-|14|TRBJ2-2|few|TRBV11-2
TGTGCCAGCACCCTTTTGAGAGGCACCGGGGAGCTGTTTTTT
CASTLLRGTGELFF
>-|11|TRBJ1-2|-|TRBV28
TGTGCCAGCAGTCTAAAATCTGGCTACACCTTC
CASSLKSGYTF
>-|15|TRBJ2-1|-|TRBV5-1
TGCGCCAGCAGCTTGTCAGGGGTCACCCTCAATGAGCAGTTCTTC
CASSLSGVTLNEQFF
>-|13|TRBJ1-5|-|TRBV6-5
TGTGCCAGCAGTTACGAAAGGGGCCAGCCCCAGCATTTT
CASSYERGQPQHF
>TRBD1|15|TRBJ1-2|-|TRBV9
TGTGCCAGCACCCCCAGATCAGGGGGGAGAGAGGGCTACACCTTC
CASTPRSGGREGYTF
>TRBD1|21|TRBJ1-6|few|TRBV28
TGTGCCAGCAGTTTAGGGTCGACAGGGTTGTATCCCAGTTCCTATAATTCACCCCTCCACTTT
CASSLGSTGLYPSSYNSPLHF
>TRBD1|14|TRBJ1-1|once|TRBV6-5
TGTGCCAGCAGTTACGGAGGGGGCTCCTCTGAAGCTTTCTTT
CASSYGGGSSEAFF
>-|15|TRBJ2-7|once|TRBV4-2
TGTGCCAGCAGCCAAGAGGACAGGGAGGGGGGCGAGCAGTACTTC
CASSQEDREGGEQYF
>-|14|TRBJ2-3|-|TRBV7-3
TGTGCCAGCAGCCCCCAGGTTGGGACAGATACGCAGTATTTT
CASSPQVGTDTQYF
>-|15|TRBJ2-5|few|TRBV4-3
TGCGCCAGCAGCCAAGGCCAGGGGCTCTCCGAGACCCAGTACTTC
CASSQGQGLSETQYF
>TRBD2|18|TRBJ2-5|-|TRBV11-3
TGTGCCAGCAGCTTAGGTCGCCTAGCGGGGGCCACACAAGAGACCCAGTACTTC
CASSLGRLAGATQETQYF
>TRBD2|18|TRBJ2-1|-|TRBV30
TGTGCCTGGAGTGTAGAAGGAGCGGGGGGCCACCTGAGGAATGAGCAGTTCTTC
CAWSVEGAGGHLRNEQFF
>TRBD1|14|TRBJ1-2|-|TRBV10-3
TGTGCCATCAGTTTATCCGGGACAGGGGAAGGCTACACCTTC
CAISLSGTGEGYTF
>TRBD1|14|TRBJ2-7|-|TRBV4-3
TGCGCCAGCAGCCAAGATTCGGACAGGGACGAGCAGTACTTC
CASSQDSDRDEQYF
>-|14|TRBJ2-3|-|TRBV9
TGTGCCAGCAGCGTAGCCTGGGGACACGATACGCAGTATTTT
CASSVAWGHDTQYF
>TRBD2|16|TRBJ2-7|-|TRBV18
TGTGCCAGCTCACCACGTCAGCGGGGAAGCCTAAACGAGCAGTACTTC
CASSPRQRGSLNEQYF
>TRBD2|18|TRBJ2-3|-|TRBV7-2
TGTGCCAGCAGCACATTTGCCTCGACTAGCGGGGACACAGATACGCAGTATTTT
CASSTFASTSGDTDTQYF
>TRBD1|16|TRBJ2-1|-|TRBV5-4
TGTGCCAGCAGCTTCGGGACAGGGGGTGGGTACAATGAGCAGTTCTTC
CASSFGTGGGYNEQFF
>-|14|TRBJ2-4|-|TRBV7-8
TGTGCCAGCAGCGTCTCCGGGAGTAGGAACATTCAGTACTTC
CASSVSGSRNIQYF
>TRBD1|13|TRBJ1-5|-|TRBV29-1
TGCAGCGTTGGGGACAGGGGGAATCAGCCCCAGCATTTT
CSVGDRGNQPQHF
>TRBD2|15|TRBJ2-1|-|TRBV11-2
TGTGCCAGCAGCCCTTGGGGGGGGTTATACAATGAGCAGTTCTTC
CASSPWGGLYNEQFF
>-|12|TRBJ1-1|-|TRBV28
TGTGCCAGCAGTCCTTTATCCCTCGGAGCTTTCTTT
CASSPLSLGAFF
>TRBD1|16|TRBJ2-7|-|TRBV15
TGTGCCACCAGCAGGACCCCCCGACAGGGTATCTACGAGCAGTACTTC
CATSRTPRQGIYEQYF
>TRBD1|13|TRBJ1-2|once|TRBV29-1
TGCAGCGTAAGGACAGGGACTAACTATGGCTACACCTTC
CSVRTGTNYGYTF
>TRBD2|14|TRBJ2-7|-|TRBV10-2
TGCGCCAGCAGAGATAGCGGGGGGTCCTACGAGCAGTACTTC
CASRDSGGSYEQYF
>TRBD2|15|TRBJ2-5|-|TRBV7-3
TGTGCCAGCAGCACTAGCGGGGGGGCCTTGGAGACCCAGTACTTC
CASSTSGGALETQYF